This T cell receptor beta chain was captured in a study of vaccination and CD4 T cells after COVID-19 (dated by TCRdb to between 2021 and 2024). In the study overall: Convalescent patients had a positive SARS-CoV-2 result on nasal swab PCR, and of these patients, several had mild disease and one had severe disease. The spike-specific CD4+ TCR repertoire was compared before and after mRNA vaccination in ten to eleven COVID-19 convalescent patients and a handful of infection-naive healthy vaccine recipients. Post-COVID blood samples from convalescent patients were collected a median of around 110 days after diagnosis, with a range of roughly 30 to 170 days. Participants got two doses of the Pfizer-BioNTech BNT162b2 vaccine (n=8) or two doses of the Moderna mRNA-1273 vaccine (n=2). Control cultures used a CEFX viral epitope pool as positive control, an HIV-1 Nef peptide pool as negative control, or no peptide. The time from the second vaccine dose to post-vaccine blood sampling had a median of roughly 72 days and ranged from roughly 13 to 241 days. The convalescent cohort comprised six males and four females, including two Hispanic individuals, seven Caucasians, two Asians and one multiracial person. For stimulating the cultures, overlapping spike peptide pools were used, derived from SARS-CoV-2 as well as from the common cold coronaviruses HCoV-NL63, HCoV-OC43 and HCoV-229E. Study-wide conclusions, independent of this receptor: Nearly all vaccine-specific clones in convalescent patients (304 of 307) were mono-reactive for SARS-CoV-2 spike rather than cross-reactive with common cold coronaviruses. In convalescent patients, a median approximately 89% of post-vaccine SARS-CoV-2-reactive clones were detected only after vaccination, suggesting vaccine-specific priming. The median count of SARS-CoV-2-reactive clonotypes went up from about 23 after infection to some 38 after vaccination, although the change was not significant. The number of convalescent patients in the study was relatively small, and the study did not examine early timepoints following natural infection.

Concerning this clonotype itself: Its antigen remains unidentified. The record has no base qualities; no much larger clone is one base away.

The CDR1 and CDR2 encoded by the germline V gene (reference sequence) are SGHNT and YYREEE. V loses 3 bases, J loses 8 bases, and the germline ends lie 17 bases apart. The CDR3 contains 14 residues, cysteine and phenylalanine counted. Only the CDR3 DNA is retained, 42 bases long and in frame from the first base. The library relied on PCR. At the Johns Hopkins FTIC core, DNA from the cultured CD4+ T cells underwent TCR sequencing with the Oncomine TCR Beta short-read assay. Genomic DNA was extracted from the cultured CD4+ T cells with the QIAamp micro DNA kit. Oncomine TCR Beta libraries made from cultured CD4+ T cells were pooled using unique dual indexes and sequenced on an Illumina iSeq 100. The study's own analysis went as follows. Non-productive sequences were removed, and CDR3s not starting with C, not ending with F or W, or shorter than 7 amino acids were discarded. Antigen-specific clonotypes were identified with the MANAFEST web application by comparing peptide-stimulated wells with reference and other culture wells. An FDR below 0.05, an odds ratio above 5, and a productive frequency above 0.1% in at least two of three replicate wells were required for clones to be considered positive. A clonotype counted as cross-reactive if it showed significant expansion both in the SARS-CoV-2 spike wells and in at least one common cold coronavirus spike condition. Similarity between CDR3 sequences was evaluated in R version 3.6.1 using Levenshtein distances (stringdist) and unrooted phylogenetic trees (ape). The public reads were reanalyzed by TCRdb: fastp trimming at Q25, MiXCR alignment, in-frame beta chains only. For every CDR3 protein sequence, its rows merge into one entry that carries the most common genes and DNA. In this record, the V and J calls reflect TCRdb's handling and not the investigators' own analysis. Counted in this sample were 13,000 or so distinct CDR3 sequences; 25% to 30% of them appeared once. 6.5% to 8.5% of the sample is taken by the ten largest.

In the paper's terms, the treatment or condition label means: approximately 9-day PBMC culture with coronavirus spike peptide pools or control peptides (ViraFEST assay). The study used the ViraFEST assay, which expanded antigen-specific T cells with peptide pools and then identified expanded clonotypes by TCR sequencing. The convalescent patients' positive SARS-CoV-2 PCR tests fell between March and December 2020, which was before the Alpha, Beta and Delta variants emerged in the United States. Each well held 2.1 million or so PBMCs cultured in IMDM containing about 5% human AB serum and approximately 9.6 IU/ml IL-2, with 8.5 to 10 ug/ml peptide pools added. Half of the culture medium was replaced with fresh IL-2-containing medium on days 3 and 7. After around 11 days of culture, CD4+ T cells were isolated by negative selection using the EasySep CD4+ T cell isolation kit. PBMCs were separated from whole blood using Ficoll-Paque Plus gradient centrifugation and then either used fresh or cryopreserved at -140C. Culture conditions were generally each tested in triplicate wells.

The sequenced sample consisted of CD4+ T cells from blood, cultured in vitro. The rearrangement combines TRBV5-4 with TRBJ1-2, with the D segment identity uncertain. The receptor's source is a human donor who had recovered from COVID-19. The CDR3 region reads CASSSALGKEGYTF. Read as DNA, the sequence is TGTGCCAGCAGCTCCGCTTTGGGGAAGGAGGGCTACACCTTC. Full variable domain (CDR3 extended with the reference TRBV5-4 and TRBJ1-2 proteins): ETGVTQSPTHLIKTRGQQVTLRCSSQSGHNTVSWYQQALGQGPQFIFQYYREEENGRGNFPPRFSGLQFPNYSSELNVNALELDDSALYLCASSSALGKEGYTFGSGTRLTVV.